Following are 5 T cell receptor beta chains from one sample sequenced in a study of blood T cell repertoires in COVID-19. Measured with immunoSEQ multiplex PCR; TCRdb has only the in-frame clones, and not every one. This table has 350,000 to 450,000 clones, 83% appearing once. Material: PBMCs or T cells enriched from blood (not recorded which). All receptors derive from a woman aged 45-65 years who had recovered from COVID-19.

CDR3 sequence: CASSRPGTGQTEAFF. The DNA of the CDR3 is TGTGCCAGCAGTCGCCCCGGGACAGGGCAGACTGAAGCTTTCTTT. This chain connects TRBV6-2 or TRBV6-3 to TRBJ1-1; TRBD1 aligns across 9 bases. This CDR3 has 15 amino acids. Unmatched junction bases numbered 9, after V lost 5 bases and J lost 5 bases. Germline CDR1 and CDR2: MNHEY and SVGEGT.

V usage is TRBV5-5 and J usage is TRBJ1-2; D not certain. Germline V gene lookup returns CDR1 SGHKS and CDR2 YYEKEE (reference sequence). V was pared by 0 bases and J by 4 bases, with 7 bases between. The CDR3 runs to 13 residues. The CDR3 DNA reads TGTGCCAGCAGCTTGGCCCGAGTCTATGGCTACACCTTC. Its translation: CASSLARVYGYTF.

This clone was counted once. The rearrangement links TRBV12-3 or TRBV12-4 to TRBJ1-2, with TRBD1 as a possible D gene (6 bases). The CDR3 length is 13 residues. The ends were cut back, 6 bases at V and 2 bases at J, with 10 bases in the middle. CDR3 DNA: TGTGCCAGCAGCTTACAGGGAAACTATGGCTACACCTTC. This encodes CASSLQGNYGYTF.

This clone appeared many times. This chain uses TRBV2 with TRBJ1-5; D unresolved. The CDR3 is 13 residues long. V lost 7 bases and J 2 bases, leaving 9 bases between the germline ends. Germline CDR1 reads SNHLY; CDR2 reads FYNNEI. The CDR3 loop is CASNGDGNQPQHF. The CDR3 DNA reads TGTGCCAGCAACGGAGACGGCAATCAGCCCCAGCATTTT.

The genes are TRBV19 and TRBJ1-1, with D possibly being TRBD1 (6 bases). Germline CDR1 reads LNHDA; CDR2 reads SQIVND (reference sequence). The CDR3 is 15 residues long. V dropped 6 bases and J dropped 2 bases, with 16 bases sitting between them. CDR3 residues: CASSTPGGGNTEAFF. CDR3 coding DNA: TGTGCCAGTAGCACCCCCGGCGGGGGCAACACTGAAGCTTTCTTT.